The 19 T cell receptor beta chains given below trace back to one sample, sequenced in a study of blood T cell repertoires in COVID-19. Assay used: immunoSEQ multiplex PCR; TCRdb lists only in-frame clones, some missing. The data contain approximately 61,000 clones, approximately 83% of them seen just once; the ten biggest clones take up around 13%. The specimen sequenced was peripheral blood. Receptor source: a human donor in a cohort sampled during active COVID-19.

CDR3 amino acids: CASSYDRNNQPQHF. CDR3 nucleotides: TGTGCCAGCAGTTATGACAGAAACAATCAGCCCCAGCATTTT. J is TRBJ1-5 and V is TRBV6-2 or TRBV6-3, with D perhaps TRBD1 (5 bases). Germline CDR1 is MNHEY and CDR2 is SVGEGT. The CDR3 loop spans 14 amino acids. V lost 3 bases and J 3 bases, leaving 9 bases between the germline ends.

The rearrangement joins TRBV27 to TRBJ2-5; TRBD1 matches at 9 bases. CDR1 MNHEY and CDR2 SMNVEV come from the germline V gene (reference sequence). The trim removed 6 bases at V and 6 bases at J, leaving 11 bases unmatched. The CDR3 has 15 residues. The CDR3 DNA follows: TGTGCCAGCAGCCCTGTCCGGACAGGGGTTCAGACCCAGTACTTC. Residues: CASSPVRTGVQTQYF.

V usage is TRBV10-3 and J usage is TRBJ2-3, with 9 positions matching TRBD2. Germline assignment: CDR1 ENHRY and CDR2 SYGVKD. The CDR3 has 16 residues. V shed 3 bases, J shed 1 base, and the junction held 5 bases outside the gene matches. CDR3 coding DNA: TGTGCCATCAGTGAAAGTAGCGGGAGAGGCACAGATACGCAGTATTTT. Translation gives CAISESSGRGTDTQYF.

The chain recombines TRBV11-2 with TRBJ2-3; D not certain. V was clipped by 0 bases and J by 4 bases, with 5 bases between them. Germline CDR1 and CDR2: SGHAT and FQNNGV. The CDR3 consists of 13 residues. CDR3 sequence: CASSLDNPDTQYF. The CDR3 coding sequence is TGTGCCAGCAGCTTAGATAATCCAGATACGCAGTATTTT.

The table lists this clone with a count of one. The gene calls are TRBV28 and TRBJ2-1; the D gene is possibly TRBD2 (5 bases). This CDR3 has 15 amino acids. V lost 2 bases and J lost 10, with 18 bases in between. Germline assignment: CDR1 MDHEN and CDR2 SYDVKM. CDR3 loop: CASSLPHTGFVEQFF. As DNA, the CDR3 is TGTGCCAGCAGTTTACCCCATACGGGATTCGTCGAGCAGTTCTTC.

The chain combines TRBV28 with TRBJ1-5; the D gene is possibly TRBD1 (5 bases). Trimming stripped 7 bases from V and 7 bases from J, with 20 bases between. Germline CDR1 and CDR2: MDHEN and SYDVKM. CDR3 length equals 15 residues. The CDR3 sequence is CASTKDTSGGQPQHF. DNA for the CDR3: TGTGCCAGCACCAAGGACACCTCGGGGGGACAGCCCCAGCATTTT.

The gene calls are TRBV28 and TRBJ2-5, with D possibly matching TRBD2 (5 bases). The CDR3 extends over 13 amino acids. The V and J ends lost 7 bases and 4 bases respectively, with 13 bases between them. CDR1 MDHEN and CDR2 SYDVKM come from the germline V gene. The CDR3 bases are TGTGCCAGCACCTCGGGATCTCGAGAGACCCAGTACTTC. The encoded protein is CASTSGSRETQYF.

The chain recombines TRBV15 with TRBJ2-3; no definite D call. The germline gives CDR1 LNHNV, CDR2 YYDKDF (reference sequence). V was clipped by 2 bases and J by 6 bases, with 12 bases between them. The CDR3 contains 14 residues. CDR3 coding DNA: TGTGCCACCAGCAGATCTTTTGTCAGGGATACGCAGTATTTT. Translated, it gives CATSRSFVRDTQYF.

This clone was detected once. DNA of the CDR3: TGTGCCAGCAGCCTTACCTACGAGCAGTACTTC. Protein product: CASSLTYEQYF. The chain joins TRBV7-2 to TRBJ2-7; the D is unclear. Trimming left V 5 bases short and J 2 bases short, with 4 bases between. This CDR3 is built from 11 residues. The V gene's germline CDR1 is SGHTA and CDR2 FQGNSA.

This chain connects TRBV18 to TRBJ2-1, with TRBD2 matching 7 bases. This CDR3 region has 16 residues. Trimming cost V 0 bases and J 4 bases; bases outside gene matches: 6. Germline CDR1 and CDR2: KGHSH and LQKENI. CDR3 coding DNA: TGTGCCAGCTCACCACCTGGTCTAGCGGTGTACAATGAGCAGTTCTTC. Protein product: CASSPPGLAVYNEQFF.

The rearrangement joins TRBV7-8 to TRBJ2-7; TRBD2 matches at 14 bases. Germline loops: CDR1 SGHVS, CDR2 FQNEAQ. The CDR3 has 15 residues. Trimming removed 1 base from V and 7 bases from J; junction bases left unmatched: 3. CDR3 protein: CASSLVGLAGGEQYF. CDR3 in DNA: TGTGCCAGCAGCTTAGTTGGACTAGCGGGAGGAGAGCAGTACTTC.

This clone appeared once. The chain recombines TRBV28 with TRBJ1-4; the match to TRBD1 covers 7 bases. Germline V lookup: CDR1 MDHEN, CDR2 SYDVKM. V was clipped by 6 bases and J by 2 bases; unmatched bases: 9. The CDR3 runs 16 residues. In DNA, the CDR3 is TGTGCCAGCAGCCAGGGGGGAACGGTGACTAATGAAAAACTGTTTTTT. Its translation: CASSQGGTVTNEKLFF.

This clone was counted a few times. V and J are TRBV19 and TRBJ1-3; perhaps TRBD1 as D (6 bases). Germline V gene sequence: CDR1 LNHDA, CDR2 SQIVND (reference sequence). The CDR3 loop spans 13 amino acids. V was trimmed by 10 bases and J by 2 bases, leaving 12 bases between them. This chain's CDR3 is CATSDSPGNTIYF. CDR3 in DNA: TGTGCCACCTCGGACAGTCCTGGAAACACCATATATTTT. The complete variable domain, with remaining parts taken from reference TRBV19 and TRBJ1-3, reads DGGITQSPKYLFRKEGQNVTLSCEQNLNHDAMYWYRQDPGQGLRLIYYSQIVNDFQKGDIAEGYSVSREKKESFPLTVTSAQKNPTAFYLCATSDSPGNTIYFGEGSWLTVV.

The gene calls are TRBV19 and TRBJ2-3; 8 bases line up with TRBD2. Germline CDR1 and CDR2: LNHDA and SQIVND (reference sequence). This CDR3 is 14 amino acids long. V lost 4 bases and J lost 7; bases outside the gene matches: 7. CDR3 coding DNA: TGTGCCAGTAGTAACCCCGGGACTAGAAATACGCAGTATTTT. Its protein is CASSNPGTRNTQYF.

The chain couples TRBV9 to TRBJ2-1; D might be TRBD2 (7 bases). The CDR3 is 13 residues long. The germline V gene has CDR1 SGDLS and CDR2 YYNGEE. V was shortened by 4 bases and J by 6 bases, with 11 bases between the two germline ends. CDR3 residues: CASSPRGGNEQFF. The CDR3 nucleotides are TGTGCCAGCAGCCCGAGGGGGGGCAATGAGCAGTTCTTC.

The chain joins TRBV4-1 to TRBJ1-1, with a tentative D call TRBD1 (5 bases). This CDR3 has 17 residues. Germline lookup yields CDR1 MGHRA and CDR2 YSYEKL. Deletions cut 4 bases from V and 3 bases from J, with 21 bases between. CDR3 amino acids: CASSLGGVGVKYTEAFF. CDR3 nucleotides: TGCGCCAGCAGCCTTGGGGGGGTCGGGGTAAAGTACACTGAAGCTTTCTTT.

The V and J genes are TRBV7-3 and TRBJ2-1, with 7 bases matching TRBD2. J was trimmed by 0 bases and V by 5 bases; bases with no gene match: 7. This CDR3 is built from 16 residues. The germline V gene encodes CDR1 SGHTA and CDR2 FQGTGA. CDR3 DNA: TGTGCCAGCAGCAAAAGTGGCGGGAGCTCCTACAATGAGCAGTTCTTC. Residues: CASSKSGGSSYNEQFF.

The J gene is TRBJ2-2, the V gene TRBV27; D is unresolved. Germline V gene sequence: CDR1 MNHEY, CDR2 SMNVEV (reference sequence). The CDR3 totals 13 residues. V was trimmed by 5 bases and J by 3 bases, leaving 7 bases between them. Here the CDR3 DNA reads TGTGCCAGCAGTGGCATCGACACCGGGGAGCTGTTTTTT. It specifies CASSGIDTGELFF.

This clone was detected once. The CDR3 DNA sequence: TGTGCCATAAGACAGGTTGGCAACACTGAAGCTTTCTTT. This translates into CAIRQVGNTEAFF. The chain recombines TRBV12-3 or TRBV12-4 with TRBJ1-1, with D tentatively TRBD1 (6 bases). This CDR3 has 13 amino acids. Trimming left V 10 bases short and J 2 bases short, with 14 bases between.